One and the same sample provided the 9 T cell receptor beta chains below, sequenced in a study of T cells in Graves' hyperthyroidism and ophthalmopathy. From RNA transcripts, TCR beta CDR3 regions were amplified. Initially, a first-round RT-PCR of the TCR CDR3 employed the HTBI primer set. A single record per CDR3 protein comes from TCRdb applying MiXCR to the multiplex PCR reads. The profile shows approximately 570,000 distinct CDR3 sequences, 15% to 20% of them singletons. The sample taken for sequencing was blood. These receptors came from a man aged 40-49 years with Graves' ophthalmopathy.

V is TRBV29-1 and J is TRBJ2-1; tentative D call: TRBD1 (7 bases). This CDR3 has 12 amino acids. CDR1 and CDR2 (germline): SQVTM, ANQGSEA. Trimming removed 6 bases from V and 8 bases from J, with 14 bases in between. CDR3 in amino acids: CSVPRRGDEQFF. The CDR3 DNA sequence: TGCAGCGTCCCCCGCAGGGGGGATGAGCAGTTCTTC.

This clonotype was found many times. V usage is TRBV5-1 and J usage is TRBJ1-2, with D perhaps TRBD1 (6 bases). V was clipped by 4 bases and J by 4 bases, with 8 bases between them. Per the germline V gene, CDR1 is SGHRS and CDR2 is YFSETQ. The CDR3 spans 12 residues. The CDR3 sequence is CASSLDSYGYTF. CDR3 coding DNA: TGCGCCAGCAGCCTGGACAGCTATGGCTACACCTTC.

This clonotype was detected ten times or more. The chain recombines TRBV29-1 with TRBJ2-7; D is undetermined. The germline V gene has CDR1 SQVTM and CDR2 ANQGSEA. The CDR3 length is 13 residues. Trimming took 3 bases from V and 0 from J, leaving 9 bases between them. DNA of the CDR3: TGCAGCGTTGAGTTGGCGGACTCCTACGAGCAGTACTTC. Translated, it gives CSVELADSYEQYF.

In regard to this clonotype: A much bigger clone sits one base away, suggesting this may be a read error. The chain joins TRBV27 to TRBJ2-1; TRBD2 is a possible D gene (6 bases). Germline CDR1 and CDR2: MNHEY and SMNVEV (reference sequence). The CDR3 loop spans 16 amino acids. CDR3 DNA: TGTGCCAGCAGTTTAGATAGCGGTTGGTCCTGCAATGAGCAGTTCTTC. Amino acid sequence: CASSLDSGWSCNEQFF.

This clonotype came up many times. The rearrangement uses TRBV11-2 and TRBJ2-7; TRBD2 aligns across 8 bases. The CDR3 consists of 15 residues. Germline CDR1 reads SGHAT; CDR2 reads FQNNGV. Trimming cost V 7 bases and J 0 bases; bases outside gene matches: 8. CDR3 loop: CASKRAGGLSYEQYF. DNA of the CDR3: TGTGCCAGCAAAAGGGCGGGAGGTCTCTCCTACGAGCAGTACTTC.

This clonotype has more than one count but fewer than ten. This rearrangement joins TRBV20-1 to TRBJ2-7; D is unresolved. This CDR3 comprises 11 residues. V was pared by 6 bases and J by 6 bases, with 12 bases between. Germline-derived CDR1 and CDR2 are DFQATT and SNEGSKA (reference sequence). The CDR3 coding sequence is TGCAGTGCCCTCCGGAGCGTCGAGCAGTACTTC. This codes for CSALRSVEQYF.

This clonotype was observed at least ten times. This chain uses TRBV12-3 or TRBV12-4 with TRBJ2-1; TRBD1 or TRBD2 may be the D gene (5 bases each). This CDR3 is built from 15 residues. V lost 2 bases and J 2 bases, leaving 10 bases between the germline ends. The chain's CDR3 is CASSLLGTAYNEQFF. The CDR3 nucleotides are TGTGCCAGCAGTTTACTAGGGACCGCCTACAATGAGCAGTTCTTC.

Ten or more counts support this clonotype. The rearrangement joins TRBV18 to TRBJ2-1; a weak D match, TRBD1 (6 bases). From germline, CDR1 is KGHSH and CDR2 LQKENI. The V gene lost 3 bases and the J gene lost 6 bases, with 9 bases spanning the gap. The CDR3 extends over 13 amino acids. CDR3 DNA: TGTGCCAGCTCACCTCGACAGGTCAATGAGCAGTTCTTC. It is translated as CASSPRQVNEQFF.

This clonotype has just a few counts. J is TRBJ1-4 and V is TRBV4-1; D gene ambiguous. The germline V gene encodes CDR1 MGHRA and CDR2 YSYEKL. CDR3 length: 16 amino acids. Trimming shortened V by 5 bases and J by 0 bases, and 13 bases separated the two germline ends. The CDR3 DNA sequence: TGCGCCAGCAGCTATTCCTCGTATTCAACTAATGAAAAACTGTTTTTT. This sequence encodes CASSYSSYSTNEKLFF.